The 25 T cell receptor beta chains in this list originate from one sample, sequenced in a study of control samples from healthy donors and cancer patients. Profiled with immunoSEQ multiplex PCR; TCRdb holds only in-frame clones, not every one. Here the sample spans more than 85,000 clones, roughly 90% being singletons. Sequences were obtained from PBMCs. The source is a woman in her sixties with lung cancer.

This rearrangement joins TRBV9 to TRBJ1-6, with a weak D call TRBD1 (6 bases). V lost 4 bases and J 4 bases, leaving 9 bases between the germline ends. The CDR3 is 14 amino acids. CDR1 is SGDLS and CDR2 is YYNGEE in the germline V gene. The CDR3 loop reads CASSQQGYNSPLHF. For the CDR3, the DNA is TGTGCCAGCAGCCAACAGGGTTATAATTCACCCCTCCACTTT.

The V call is TRBV29-1, the J call TRBJ2-1; D perhaps matches TRBD2 (5 bases). Germline CDR1 is SQVTM and CDR2 is ANQGSEA. V was cut by 4 bases and J by 16 bases, with 11 bases left in between. This CDR3 is built from 9 residues. CDR3 residues: CSVVPEVFF. In DNA form, the CDR3 reads TGCAGCGTTGTTCCGGAGGTATTCTTC.

The J gene is TRBJ1-1, the V gene TRBV13, with a tentative D call TRBD1 (6 bases). This CDR3 region has 15 residues. Germline V gene lookup returns CDR1 PRHDT and CDR2 FYEKMQ (reference sequence). Trimming pared 6 bases from V and 4 bases from J, leaving 18 bases between. The CDR3 DNA sequence: TGTGCCAGCAGACAGAAGGGGGGAGGTTCCACTGAAGCTTTCTTT. This sequence encodes CASRQKGGGSTEAFF.

The chain has TRBV18 and TRBJ2-4, with 8 bases fitting TRBD1. The CDR3 extends over 16 amino acids. Germline V CDR1 and CDR2: KGHSH, LQKENI. After removal of 0 bases from V and 9 bases from J, the junction contained 10 bases not matched to a gene. In DNA form, the CDR3 reads TGTGCCAGCTCACCACCGATCTCAGGGGGCGATGGCATTCAGTACTTC. Protein product: CASSPPISGGDGIQYF.

V is TRBV4-1 and J is TRBJ2-7, with D perhaps TRBD1 (6 bases). The CDR3 contains 13 residues. V shed 5 bases and J shed 4 bases, with 12 bases lying between them. CDR1 and CDR2 (germline): MGHRA, YSYEKL. The CDR3 DNA reads TGCGCCAGCAGCTTTTCGGACAGTTACGAGCAGTACTTC. This gives the protein CASSFSDSYEQYF.

The gene calls are TRBV19 and TRBJ1-2, with a weak D call TRBD1 (6 bases). CDR1 is LNHDA, CDR2 SQIVND, per germline (reference sequence). The CDR3 extends over 15 amino acids. V lost 1 base to trimming and J lost 4 bases, with 13 bases between them. CDR3 coding DNA: TGTGCCAGTAGTATAGCGCAACAGGGTGCCTATGGCTACACCTTC. Its protein product is CASSIAQQGAYGYTF.

Here the CDR3 reads CASSPEPGSSYNEQFF. In DNA, the CDR3 is TGTGCCAGCAGCCCAGAACCGGGGAGCTCCTACAATGAGCAGTTCTTC. The chain is built from TRBV3-1 (or the pseudogene TRBV3-2) and TRBJ2-1; D might be TRBD2 (5 bases). The CDR3 totals 16 residues. The V gene lost 4 bases and the J gene lost 0 bases, with 13 bases spanning the gap. CDR1 and CDR2 from the germline V gene are LGHDT and YNNKEL (reference sequence).

The gene calls are TRBV4-2 and TRBJ2-7; 10 nucleotides match TRBD2. The ends lost 3 bases at V and 2 bases at J; junction bases unmatched: 7. From germline, CDR1 is LGHNA and CDR2 YNFKEQ. The CDR3 runs 16 residues. CDR3 protein: CASSHVLAGDAYEQYF. CDR3 nucleotide sequence: TGTGCCAGCAGCCACGTCCTAGCGGGGGATGCCTACGAGCAGTACTTC.

This clone was recorded once. This chain connects TRBV20-1 to TRBJ2-3, with TRBD2 as a possible D gene (6 bases). This CDR3 has 11 residues. Germline CDR1 and CDR2: DFQATT and SNEGSKA (reference sequence). Deletions cut 2 bases from V and 7 bases from J, with 7 bases between. DNA for the CDR3: TGCAGTGCTAGACTAGCGCATACGCAGTATTTT. Protein: CSARLAHTQYF.

The V gene is TRBV6-4, the J gene TRBJ2-6, with D perhaps TRBD1 (6 bases). The germline V and J ends were trimmed by 3 bases and 2 bases, with 8 bases remaining between them. CDR1 and CDR2 from the germline V gene are MRHNA and SNTAGT. CDR3 length: 15 residues. CDR3 coding DNA: TGTGCCAGCAGTGAGTCAGGGGCTGGGGCCAACGTCCTGACTTTC. As protein: CASSESGAGANVLTF.

The chain carries TRBV28 and TRBJ1-1; D is unclear. Germline CDR1 is MDHEN and CDR2 is SYDVKM. The germline V and J ends were trimmed by 6 bases and 10 bases, with 12 bases remaining between them. The CDR3 totals 11 residues. The CDR3 nucleotides are TGTGCCAGCAGACAACTCTCGGGAGCTTTCTTT. It codes for CASRQLSGAFF.

This chain connects TRBV9 to TRBJ2-5; D is undetermined. Germline CDR1 SGDLS, CDR2 YYNGEE. There are 15 residues in the CDR3. V was shortened by 4 bases and J by 3 bases, with 16 bases between the two germline ends. CDR3 coding DNA: TGTGCCAGCAGCCCAAGGTCCAGGCCAGAAGAGACCCAGTACTTC. It yields the protein CASSPRSRPEETQYF.

The chain carries TRBV9 and TRBJ1-2; 10 bases are shared with TRBD1. The germline V gene has CDR1 SGDLS and CDR2 YYNGEE. CDR3 length equals 14 residues. Germline trimming cut 4 bases from V and 2 bases from J; bases unmatched to any gene: 2. This CDR3 is CASSSGQGNYGYTF. For the CDR3, the DNA is TGTGCCAGCAGCTCGGGACAGGGGAACTATGGCTACACCTTC. The full variable domain, in which reference TRBV9 and TRBJ1-2 provide the parts outside the CDR3, is DSGVTQTPKHLITATGQRVTLRCSPRSGDLSVYWYQQSLDQGLQFLIQYYNGEERAKGNILERFSAQQFPDLHSELNLSSLELGDSALYFCASSSGQGNYGYTFGSGTRLTVV.

The chain couples TRBV19 to TRBJ1-4, with D unclear. The germline V gene encodes CDR1 LNHDA and CDR2 SQIVND (reference sequence). Trimming cost V 10 bases and J 1 base, with 13 bases left between them. The CDR3 length is 14 residues. The CDR3 DNA sequence: TGTGCCACAATAGACGCGCTAACTAATGAAAAACTGTTTTTT. This encodes CATIDALTNEKLFF.

The rearrangement links TRBV5-1 to TRBJ1-2; maybe TRBD1 (5 bases). Germline lookup yields CDR1 SGHRS and CDR2 YFSETQ. The CDR3 contains 14 residues. V shed 1 base and J shed 8 bases, with 15 bases lying between them. CDR3 sequence: CASSLSAGAPGYTF. Written as DNA, the CDR3 is TGCGCCAGCAGCTTGAGCGCTGGGGCGCCCGGCTACACCTTC.

The chain joins TRBV29-1 to TRBJ1-1; possibly TRBD1 for D (5 bases). The CDR3 extends over 11 amino acids. Germline-derived CDR1 and CDR2 are SQVTM and ANQGSEA. Trimming shortened V by 4 bases and J by 4 bases, and 7 bases separated the two germline ends. CDR3 DNA sequence: TGCAGCGTTGGGACAACCACTGAAGCTTTCTTT. As protein: CSVGTTTEAFF.

The genes are TRBV30 and TRBJ2-7; TRBD2 might be the D (6 bases). CDR3 length: 14 amino acids. Per germline, CDR1 GTSNPN and CDR2 SVGIG (reference sequence). The germline V and J ends were trimmed by 0 bases and 2 bases, with 11 bases remaining between them. CDR3: CAWSVGSGTYEQYF. The CDR3 DNA is TGTGCCTGGAGTGTGGGTAGCGGCACCTACGAGCAGTACTTC.

The chain is built from TRBV9 and TRBJ1-1; D may be TRBD1 (6 bases). CDR3 length equals 17 residues. Germline loops: CDR1 SGDLS, CDR2 YYNGEE. The V gene lost 0 bases and the J gene lost 2 bases, with 17 bases spanning the gap. The CDR3 region is CASSVGQERPHNTEAFF. CDR3 DNA sequence: TGTGCCAGCAGCGTAGGACAGGAACGTCCGCATAACACTGAAGCTTTCTTT.

In nucleotides, the CDR3 is TGTGCCAGCAGTCCCCGACTAGCGGACCCGAACACCGGGGAGCTGTTTTTT. This sequence encodes CASSPRLADPNTGELFF. The chain is built from TRBV27 and TRBJ2-2, with 9 bases that match TRBD2. There are 17 residues in the CDR3. In germline, CDR1 is MNHEY, CDR2 SMNVEV (reference sequence). The V gene end was trimmed by 5 bases and the J gene end by 0 bases; junction bases not matched to a gene: 7.

The chain links TRBV9 to TRBJ1-5, with D perhaps TRBD1 (6 bases). The V and J ends lost 0 bases and 2 bases respectively, with 6 bases between them. This CDR3 comprises 14 residues. CDR1 and CDR2 (germline): SGDLS, YYNGEE. Here the CDR3 reads CASSVAGGNQPQHF. For the CDR3, the DNA is TGTGCCAGCAGCGTAGCAGGGGGCAATCAGCCCCAGCATTTT.

The rearrangement joins TRBV4-1 to TRBJ2-7, with D perhaps matching TRBD1 or TRBD2 (5 bases each). Germline loops: CDR1 MGHRA, CDR2 YSYEKL. V was pared by 0 bases and J by 2 bases, with 8 bases between. The CDR3 is 14 residues long. Here the CDR3 reads CASSQDGTAYEQYF. The CDR3 DNA sequence: TGCGCCAGCAGCCAAGATGGGACCGCCTACGAGCAGTACTTC.

Regarding this clone: This sample also contains other DNA sequences that code for the same CDR3. The rearrangement joins TRBV6-2 or TRBV6-3 to TRBJ1-1; D gene unclear. Germline-derived CDR1 and CDR2 are MNHEY and SVGEGT. The CDR3 contains 12 residues. V was clipped by 4 bases and J by 2 bases, with 5 bases between them. This CDR3 reads CASSSVNTEAFF. The CDR3 DNA follows: TGTGCCAGCAGTTCGGTTAACACTGAAGCTTTCTTT.

V usage is TRBV6-1 and J usage is TRBJ1-2, with D tentatively TRBD1 (5 bases). Germline V gene sequence: CDR1 MNHNS, CDR2 SASEGT. The CDR3 runs 16 residues. Trimming removed 0 bases from V and 4 bases from J, with 15 bases in between. The CDR3 reads CASSEASARVSYGYTF. The DNA for the CDR3 is TGTGCCAGCAGTGAAGCGTCCGCCAGGGTGAGCTATGGCTACACCTTC.

CDR3 amino acids: CASSLLAYEQYF. DNA of the CDR3: TGTGCCAGCAGTTTACTAGCGTACGAGCAGTACTTC. The chain uses TRBV6-5 and TRBJ2-7; 7 nucleotides align to TRBD2. Per the germline V gene, CDR1 is MNHEY and CDR2 is SVGAGI. The V gene end was trimmed by 4 bases and the J gene end by 4 bases; junction bases not matched to a gene: 1. CDR3 length equals 12 residues.

J is TRBJ2-4 and V is TRBV5-3; a weak D match, TRBD2 (5 bases). TRBV5-3 belongs to the ORF category, with a function that is uncertain. This CDR3 is 15 amino acids long. The germline V and J ends were trimmed by 4 bases and 1 base, with 12 bases remaining between them. CDR3 bases: TGTGCCAGAAGCCCTCCGAGGGTGGCCAAAAACATTCAGTACTTC. It is translated as CARSPPRVAKNIQYF.